This TCR beta chain was identified in a study of cytomegalovirus exposure and HLA in healthy donors. Overall study results and limits: Specific recognition of CMV antigens was confirmed in vitro for a few chains (all CMV-associated). According to a later analysis, TCR clusters from the first cohort tended to co-occur in the 120 or so validation repertoires.

Using immunoSEQ multiplex PCR, the repertoire was profiled, and TCRdb retains in-frame clones only, with some absent. The sample holds about 73,000 clones, approximately 90% seen once. The sample holds one count of this clone. Its antigen is still unknown. Germline trimming cut 6 bases from V and 4 bases from J; bases unmatched to any gene: 9. Germline CDR1 SNHLY, CDR2 FYNNEI. There are 15 residues in the CDR3. V and J are TRBV2 and TRBJ2-7, with 10 bases identical to TRBD1. The TCR comes from a woman aged 18-29 years in good health and CMV-seropositive. The sample was PBMCs. As DNA, the CDR3 is TGTGCCAGCAGCCGGGACAGGGGAGCCACTTACGAGCAGTACTTC. Protein: CASSRDRGATYEQYF.